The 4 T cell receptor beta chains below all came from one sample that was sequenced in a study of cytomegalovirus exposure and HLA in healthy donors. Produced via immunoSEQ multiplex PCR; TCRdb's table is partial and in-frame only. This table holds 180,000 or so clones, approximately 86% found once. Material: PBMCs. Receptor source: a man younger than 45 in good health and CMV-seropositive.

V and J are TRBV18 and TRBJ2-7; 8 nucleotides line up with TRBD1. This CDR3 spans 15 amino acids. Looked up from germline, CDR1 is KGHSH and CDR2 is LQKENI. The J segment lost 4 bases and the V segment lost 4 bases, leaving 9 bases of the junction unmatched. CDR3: CASSREADRAYEQYF. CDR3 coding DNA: TGTGCCAGCTCACGAGAGGCGGACAGGGCTTACGAGCAGTACTTC. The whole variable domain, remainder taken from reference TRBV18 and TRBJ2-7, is NAGVMQNPRHLVRRRGQEARLRCSPMKGHSHVYWYRQLPEEGLKFMVYLQKENIIDESGMPKERFSAEFPKEGPSILRIQQVVRGDSAAYFCASSREADRAYEQYFGPGTRLTVT.

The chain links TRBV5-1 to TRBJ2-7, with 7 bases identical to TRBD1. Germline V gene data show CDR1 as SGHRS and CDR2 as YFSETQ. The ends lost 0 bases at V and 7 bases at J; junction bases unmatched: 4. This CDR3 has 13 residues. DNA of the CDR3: TGCGCCAGCAGCTTGGAGGGGGCTTATGAGCAGTACTTC. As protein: CASSLEGAYEQYF.

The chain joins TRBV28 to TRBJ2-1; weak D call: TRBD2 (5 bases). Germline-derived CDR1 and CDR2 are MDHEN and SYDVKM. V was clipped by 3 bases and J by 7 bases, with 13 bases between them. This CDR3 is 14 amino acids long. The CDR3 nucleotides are TGTGCCAGCAGTTTTGTGGACCCGGGGAATGAGCAGTTCTTC. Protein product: CASSFVDPGNEQFF.

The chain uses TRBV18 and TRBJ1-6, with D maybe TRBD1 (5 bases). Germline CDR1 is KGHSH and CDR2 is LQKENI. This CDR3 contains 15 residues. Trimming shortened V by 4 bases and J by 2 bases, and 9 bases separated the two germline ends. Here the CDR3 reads CASSLEGTYNSPLHF. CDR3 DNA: TGTGCCAGCTCACTTGAGGGGACCTATAATTCACCCCTCCACTTT.